A single sample gave rise to the 3 T cell receptor beta chains below, sequenced in a study of read filtering for tumor transcriptome and immune sequencing. The library was built from 400 ng RNA with molecular barcoded adaptors for alpha/delta and beta/gamma chains. MiXCR was run by TCRdb on the reads, yielding one entry per CDR3 protein. This sample has tens of thousands of distinct CDR3 sequences, with roughly a fifth found just once. Sequenced: a population of CD138-negative cells sorted from bone marrow. These receptors were obtained from a donor at least 40 years old with multiple myeloma.

The V call is TRBV20-1, the J call TRBJ2-2; D is ambiguous. The V end lost 6 bases, the J end lost 0 bases, and 14 bases lay between the germline ends. Germline V gene lookup returns CDR1 DFQATT and CDR2 SNEGSKA (reference sequence). CDR3 length equals 15 residues. For the CDR3, the DNA is TGCAGTGCGCCTACGATTAGGGCGAACACCGGGGAGCTGTTTTTT. Amino acids: CSAPTIRANTGELFF.

This clonotype was observed a single time. This may arise from a read error, as a much more abundant clone is one base away. V and J are TRBV2 and TRBJ2-3, with a tentative D call TRBD1 (5 bases). Between the trimmed V and J ends, which lost 7 bases and 2 bases, there was a span of 16 bases. The CDR3 is 15 amino acids. Germline-derived CDR1 and CDR2 are SNHLY and FYNNEI. CDR3 in DNA: TGTGCCAGCACCGAGACAGTAGACTTCACAGATACGCAGTATTTT. It specifies CASTETVDFTDTQYF.

This clonotype was seen many times. The chain is built from TRBV20-1 and TRBJ1-2; D gene ambiguous. CDR3 length: 13 amino acids. The V end was cut by 4 bases, the J end by 0 bases, with 9 bases between. Germline V gene data show CDR1 as DFQATT and CDR2 as SNEGSKA (reference sequence). The CDR3 loop reads CSATPTPNYGYTF. In DNA, the CDR3 is TGCAGTGCTACCCCGACCCCTAACTATGGCTACACCTTC.